These T cell receptor beta chains were read from a single sample in a study of spatial heterogeneity in lung cancer. TCRdb used MiXCR to reprocess the 5' RACE reads, holding one entry per CDR3 protein. The sample shows a few thousand distinct CDR3 sequences, roughly 27% of them seen only once. Source: PBMCs, taken at surgery. The receptors were gathered from a male donor with early-stage non-small cell lung cancer. Each CDR3 is given with its conserved first and last residue. The order of the fields is D gene, V gene, clone size, J gene, CDR3 DNA, CDR3 protein. D genes are given only for firm matches. Size values are once, few and many counts, or a class for expanded clones, and some rows have none.

>NA|TRBV9|medium-sized|TRBJ2-2
TGTGCCAGCAGCGTAGGTTCCGACTGGGAGCTGTTTTTT
CASSVGSDWELFF
>NA|TRBV9|NA|TRBJ2-5
TGTGCCAGCAGCGCCTATTGGGGGACGGGAGAGACCCAGTACTTC
CASSAYWGTGETQYF
>NA|TRBV7-9|medium-sized|TRBJ2-1
TGTGCCAGCAGCAACCTCCGGGACTCCTACAATGAGCAGTTCTTC
CASSNLRDSYNEQFF
>NA|TRBV27|many|TRBJ2-3
TGTGCCAGCAGACCCCGGATAGCCACAGATACGCAGTATTTT
CASRPRIATDTQYF
>NA|TRBV10-2|medium-sized|TRBJ2-7
TGCGCCAGCAGTGAGCTCCGCCAGGGGACCGAGCAGTACTTC
CASSELRQGTEQYF
>NA|TRBV29-1|NA|TRBJ2-7
TGCAGCGTTGGCGAGGGACCCTCCTACGAGCAGTACTTC
CSVGEGPSYEQYF
>NA|TRBV30|many|TRBJ1-4
TGTGCCTGGAGACCCCGTTCGTGGTTCGCAACTAATGAAAAACTGTTTTTT
CAWRPRSWFATNEKLFF
>TRBD1|TRBV5-4|NA|TRBJ2-2
TGTGCCAGCAGCTTGGAGTACAGGGGAAAGACCGGGGAGCTGTTTTTT
CASSLEYRGKTGELFF
>NA|TRBV3-1|medium-sized|TRBJ1-6
TGTGCCAGCAGTCCAACAGGGACTTCACCCCTCCACTTT
CASSPTGTSPLHF
>NA|TRBV5-1|NA|TRBJ2-3
TGCGCCAGCAGCCCGACTGGATGGGGGGATACGCAGTATTTT
CASSPTGWGDTQYF
>NA|TRBV11-1|few|TRBJ1-1
TGTGCCAGCAGCTTAGCCCGCCGCTCCCGAAACACTGAAGCTTTCTTT
CASSLARRSRNTEAFF
>NA|TRBV14|medium-sized|TRBJ2-1
TGTGCCAGCAGCCCCGGACCGACCCATGAGCAGTTCTTC
CASSPGPTHEQFF
>NA|TRBV23-1|few|TRBJ2-7
TGCGCCACCAACAGGATCTACGAGCAGTACTTC
CATNRIYEQYF
>NA|TRBV7-8|medium-sized|TRBJ2-7
TGTGCCAGCAGCTTAGGAGCCGCCTACTCCTACGAGCAGTACTTC
CASSLGAAYSYEQYF
>TRBD2|TRBV7-2|NA|TRBJ2-7
TGTGCCAGCAGCATTACTAGCGGGGGGATTTCTATTTCAAGCTCCTACGAGCAGTACTTC
CASSITSGGISISSSYEQYF
>NA|TRBV6-2/TRBV6-3|medium-sized|TRBJ2-7
TGTGCCAGCAGATCCCATCCACTCGAGCAGTACTTC
CASRSHPLEQYF
>TRBD2|TRBV28|many|TRBJ2-1
TGTGCCAGCAGTTTAAGAATGGGTTCGACTAGCGGGCCTAGCTCCTACAATGAGCAGTTCTTC
CASSLRMGSTSGPSSYNEQFF
>TRBD2|TRBV11-2|many|TRBJ2-5
TGTGCCAGCAGCTTAGCAGGACTAGCGGGAGCGGCCCAGTACTTC
CASSLAGLAGAAQYF
>NA|TRBV5-1|NA|TRBJ2-7
TGCGCCAGCAGCTTCGAACACCTCTACGAGCAGTACTTC
CASSFEHLYEQYF
>NA|TRBV5-6|medium-sized|TRBJ2-7
TGTGCCAGCAGCTTGGCCGTTGGCAGGCCCCCGGTCGAGGACGAGCAGTACTTC
CASSLAVGRPPVEDEQYF
>TRBD1|TRBV6-6|medium-sized|TRBJ1-5
TGTGCCATCGCACTATACAGGGGGCGCGACCAGCCCCAGCATTTT
CAIALYRGRDQPQHF
>NA|TRBV7-2|few|TRBJ1-2
TGTGCCAGCAGCCCGGGGGGGGGCGCCGGCTATGGCTACACCTTC
CASSPGGGAGYGYTF
>NA|TRBV11-2|NA|TRBJ1-1
TGTGCCAGCGGGACTTTATTGGGCACTGAAGCTTTCTTT
CASGTLLGTEAFF
>NA|TRBV24-1|NA|TRBJ2-1
TGTGCCACGGGGGGAGAGAACGAGGAGCAGTTCTTC
CATGGENEEQFF
>TRBD2|TRBV30|NA|TRBJ2-1
TGTGCCTGGAGTGTACAAGGACTAGCCTACAATGAGCAGTTCTTC
CAWSVQGLAYNEQFF
>TRBD2|TRBV29-1|NA|TRBJ2-2
TGCAGCGTACAGCGGGAGGTCGGGGAGCTGTTTTTT
CSVQREVGELFF
>NA|TRBV29-1|many|TRBJ2-3
TGCAGCGTTCAGGACAGCCACACAGATACGCAGTATTTT
CSVQDSHTDTQYF
>TRBD2|TRBV9|medium-sized|TRBJ2-5
TGTGCCAGCAGCGTAGGACGAGCGGGAGGACAAGAGACCCAGTACTTC
CASSVGRAGGQETQYF
>NA|TRBV7-3|medium-sized|TRBJ2-2
TGTGCCAGCAGCTTACTACCGACAGGCGCGGTGAGCACCGGGGAGCTGTTTTTT
CASSLLPTGAVSTGELFF
>NA|TRBV7-2|NA|TRBJ1-2
TGTGCCAGCAGCTCCAGCCCCGAGACAGGACGCTACACCTTC
CASSSSPETGRYTF
>NA|TRBV6-1|NA|TRBJ1-1
TGTGCCAGCAGTGAAAGGGGCCTGAACACTGAAGCTTTCTTT
CASSERGLNTEAFF
>TRBD1|TRBV29-1|medium-sized|TRBJ2-2
TGCAGCGTTGATCCCGGGACAGGGTCCGGGGAGCTGTTTTTT
CSVDPGTGSGELFF
>NA|TRBV2|medium-sized|TRBJ1-2
TGTGCCAGCGCGGGCAGGGGCTATGGCTACACCTTC
CASAGRGYGYTF
>NA|TRBV7-2|NA|TRBJ2-7
TGTGCCAGCAGCTTAGGATTGAAGGCGGATTACGAGCAGTACTTC
CASSLGLKADYEQYF
>TRBD1|TRBV7-6|medium-sized|TRBJ2-3
TGTGCCAGCAGCTTAGCGTGGCAGGGGGCGGATACGCAGTATTTT
CASSLAWQGADTQYF
>NA|TRBV7-8|NA|TRBJ2-7
TGTGCCAGCAGCTTAGACCAGGGATACTACGAGCAGTACTTC
CASSLDQGYYEQYF
>NA|TRBV20-1|many|TRBJ2-1
TGCAGTGCTAGTCCCACGTACGGGGAGGCCTACAATGAGCAGTTCTTC
CSASPTYGEAYNEQFF
>TRBD1|TRBV30|NA|TRBJ1-4
TGTGCCCTAGGGGACAGGGGTGAAAAACTGTTTTTT
CALGDRGEKLFF
>TRBD1|TRBV6-2/TRBV6-3|once|TRBJ1-5
TGTGCCAGCAGTTCGAGGGGACAGGGGGATCAGCCCCAGCATTTT
CASSSRGQGDQPQHF
>TRBD1|TRBV5-1|medium-sized|TRBJ1-2
TGCGCCAGCAGCCTCCGACAGGGGGCAAACTATGGCTACACCTTC
CASSLRQGANYGYTF
>TRBD1|TRBV6-5|medium-sized|TRBJ2-2
TGTGCCAGCAGAGGACAGGGGGCGTTTGGGGAGCTGTTTTTT
CASRGQGAFGELFF
>NA|TRBV5-1|many|TRBJ2-6
TGCGCCAGCAGCTTGGGGCAGACCTCTGGGGCCAACGTCCTGACTTTC
CASSLGQTSGANVLTF